The 2 T cell receptor beta chains below were found in one sample sequenced in a study of blood T cell repertoires in COVID-19. Produced via immunoSEQ multiplex PCR; TCRdb's table is partial and in-frame only. The data hold over 150,000 clones, with around 84% observed a single time. The sequenced sample was peripheral blood. The receptors derive from a man aged 45-65 years with active or convalescent COVID-19.

The chain is built from TRBV5-3 and TRBJ1-5, with D possibly matching TRBD1 (6 bases). TRBV5-3 is classed as an ORF, of uncertain function. V lost 1 base to trimming and J lost 0 bases, with 14 bases between them. The CDR3 has 17 amino acids. CDR3 DNA sequence: TGTGCCAGAAGCTTGCCTATCAGGGGCCATAGCAATCAGCCCCAGCATTTT. Its protein is CARSLPIRGHSNQPQHF.

This chain links TRBV11-2 with TRBJ1-4, with 7 bases aligning to TRBD1. Germline trimming cut 4 bases from V and 8 bases from J; bases unmatched to any gene: 7. Germline CDR1 and CDR2: SGHAT and FQNNGV. The CDR3 loop spans 14 amino acids. The CDR3 sequence is CASSSGTQGEKLFF. CDR3 DNA sequence: TGTGCCAGCAGCTCTGGGACACAGGGGGAAAAACTGTTTTTT.